The 8 T cell receptor beta chains listed next were all sequenced from one sample in a study of blood T cell repertoires in COVID-19. Method: immunoSEQ multiplex PCR; TCRdb's copy keeps in-frame clones and lacks some. There are more than 6,000 clones in the sample; under 85% occur only once, and around 32% lies in the top ten. Sequencing input: peripheral blood. The receptor source for this set is a human donor in a cohort sampled during active COVID-19.

The rearrangement links TRBV11-2 to TRBJ2-5; 12 bases match TRBD2. The CDR3 extends over 17 amino acids. Germline V gene lookup returns CDR1 SGHAT and CDR2 FQNNGV. Losses at the gene ends were 7 bases for V and 4 bases for J; bases not matched to a gene: 13. The DNA for the CDR3 is TGTGCCAGCACCCTAGGGGCGCTAGCGGGGGGGCGAGAGACCCAGTACTTC. It yields the protein CASTLGALAGGRETQYF.

The V call is TRBV4-1, the J call TRBJ2-7, with 9 bases matching TRBD1. Germline-derived CDR1 and CDR2 are MGHRA and YSYEKL. CDR3 length: 15 residues. Trimming cost V 4 bases and J 3 bases; bases outside gene matches: 7. CDR3: CASSPGQGPYYEQYF. In nucleotides, the CDR3 is TGCGCCAGCAGCCCCGGACAGGGGCCCTACTACGAGCAGTACTTC.

A few counts support this clone. The rearrangement uses TRBV19 and TRBJ2-5; tentatively, D is TRBD1 (6 bases). From germline, CDR1 is LNHDA and CDR2 SQIVND (reference sequence). Between the trimmed V and J ends, which lost 0 bases and 4 bases, there was a span of 9 bases. This CDR3 region has 14 residues. In nucleotides, the CDR3 is TGTGCCAGTAGTATAGAGGGCAGGGGAGAGACCCAGTACTTC. This translates into CASSIEGRGETQYF.

As for this clone: One end of the junction varies from germline; a read error may be responsible. The chain couples TRBV18 to TRBJ2-5, with a weak D call TRBD1 (6 bases). The V gene's germline CDR1 is KGHSH and CDR2 LQKENI. This CDR3 comprises 11 residues. CDR3 sequence: CASSPGARVDF. The CDR3 nucleotides are TGTGCCAGCTCACCGGGGGCCAGGGTTGACTTC.

For the CDR3, the DNA is TGTGCCAGCAGCCTCGGCGGGGGGGTGGGCTCCTATAATTCACCCCTCCACTTT. Its protein is CASSLGGGVGSYNSPLHF. The chain uses TRBV7-8 and TRBJ1-6, with D possibly TRBD1 on 5 matching bases. The V gene's germline CDR1 is SGHVS and CDR2 FQNEAQ. Trimming removed 5 bases from V and 0 bases from J, with 17 bases in between. CDR3 length: 18 residues.

V usage is TRBV6-5 and J usage is TRBJ2-3; D possibly corresponds to TRBD1 (6 bases). V lost 6 bases, J lost 4 bases, and 14 bases lay in between. The CDR3 length is 14 residues. From germline, CDR1 is MNHEY and CDR2 SVGAGI. This chain's CDR3 is CASSPVQGPDTQYF. The CDR3 DNA follows: TGTGCCAGCAGCCCCGTACAGGGTCCAGATACGCAGTATTTT.

This rearrangement joins TRBV19 to TRBJ2-5; 12 bases line up with TRBD2. Germline CDR1 LNHDA, CDR2 SQIVND (reference sequence). This CDR3 is built from 15 residues. The V segment lost 5 bases and the J segment 5 bases; nucleotides outside the gene matches: 6. The CDR3, as DNA: TGTGCCAGTAGTTTTCGACTAGCGGGGGTGGAGACCCAGTACTTC. This gives the protein CASSFRLAGVETQYF.

The chain is built from TRBV27 and TRBJ1-2; a weak D match, TRBD1 (6 bases). The ends were cut back, 7 bases at V and 6 bases at J, with 24 bases in the middle. CDR1 is MNHEY and CDR2 is SMNVEV in the germline V gene (reference sequence). CDR3 size: 16 residues. CDR3 bases: TGTGCCAGCAACCCCACGGCTGCAGGGGCGCGGAATGGCTACACCTTC. Encoded protein: CASNPTAAGARNGYTF.